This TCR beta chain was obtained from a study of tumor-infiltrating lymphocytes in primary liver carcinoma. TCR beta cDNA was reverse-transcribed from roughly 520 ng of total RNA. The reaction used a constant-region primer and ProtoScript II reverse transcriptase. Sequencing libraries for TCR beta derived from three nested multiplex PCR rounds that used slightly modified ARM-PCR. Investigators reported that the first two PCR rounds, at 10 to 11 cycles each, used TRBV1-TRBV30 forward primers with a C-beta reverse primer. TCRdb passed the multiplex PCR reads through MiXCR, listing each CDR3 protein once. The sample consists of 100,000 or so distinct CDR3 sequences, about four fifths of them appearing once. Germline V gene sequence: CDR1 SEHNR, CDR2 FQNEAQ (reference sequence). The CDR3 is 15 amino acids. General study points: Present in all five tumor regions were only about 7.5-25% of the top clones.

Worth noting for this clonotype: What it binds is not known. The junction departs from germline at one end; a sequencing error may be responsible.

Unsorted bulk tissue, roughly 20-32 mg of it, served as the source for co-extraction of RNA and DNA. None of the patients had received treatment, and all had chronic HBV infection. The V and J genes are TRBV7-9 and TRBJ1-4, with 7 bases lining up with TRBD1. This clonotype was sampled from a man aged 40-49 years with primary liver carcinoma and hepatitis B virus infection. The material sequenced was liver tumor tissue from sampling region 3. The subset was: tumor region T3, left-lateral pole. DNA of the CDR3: TGTGCCTGCAGCTACGGGACAGAGCTGAATGAAAAACTGTTTTTT. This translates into CACSYGTELNEKLFF. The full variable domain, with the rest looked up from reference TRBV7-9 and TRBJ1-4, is DTGVSQNPRHKITKRGQNVTFRCDPISEHNRLYWYRQTLGQGPEFLTYFQNEAQLEKSRLLSDRFSAERPKGSFSTLEIQRTEQGDSAMYLCACSYGTELNEKLFFGSGTQLSVL.